Here is one TCR beta chain with its context. Its antigen remains unknown. In the PCR, 60 Vbeta and 13 Jbeta primers were used. The protocol was immunoSEQ multiplex PCR, while the TCRdb copy is restricted to in-frame clones and leaves out a portion. The sample includes a few hundred thousand clones, approximately 80% of them seen just once. This sample is drawn from a study of cytomegalovirus exposure and HLA in healthy donors. Study-wide results and limits: Earlier results showed most TCR beta V segments being productive about 87% or about 30% of the time.

The CDR3 consists of 14 residues. J gave up 10 bases and V 4 bases, and 7 bases lay outside the gene matches. Germline-derived CDR1 and CDR2 are LGHNA and YNFKEQ. The TCR comes from a man aged 30-40 years in good health and CMV-seronegative. This chain links TRBV4-2 with TRBJ1-6, with 7 bases lining up with TRBD1. The sequencing input was PBMCs. CDR3 coding DNA: TGTGCCAGCAGCCTCAGGGGGGAAGAATCACCCCTCCACTTT. It is translated as CASSLRGEESPLHF.